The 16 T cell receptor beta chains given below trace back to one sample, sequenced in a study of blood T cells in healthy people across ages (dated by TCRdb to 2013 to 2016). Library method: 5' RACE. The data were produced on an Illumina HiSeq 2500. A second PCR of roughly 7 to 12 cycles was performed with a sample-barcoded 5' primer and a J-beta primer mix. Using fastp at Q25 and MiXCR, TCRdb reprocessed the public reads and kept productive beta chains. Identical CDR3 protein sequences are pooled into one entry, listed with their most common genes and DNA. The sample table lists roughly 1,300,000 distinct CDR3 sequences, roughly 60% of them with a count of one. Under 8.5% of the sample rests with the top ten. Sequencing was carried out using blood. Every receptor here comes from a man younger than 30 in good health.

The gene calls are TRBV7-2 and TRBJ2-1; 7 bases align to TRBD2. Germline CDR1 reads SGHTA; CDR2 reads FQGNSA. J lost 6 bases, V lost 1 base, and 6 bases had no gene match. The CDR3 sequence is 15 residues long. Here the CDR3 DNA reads TGTGCCAGCAGCTTAGGGCCCAGCGGGGTCAATGAGCAGTTCTTC. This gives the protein CASSLGPSGVNEQFF.

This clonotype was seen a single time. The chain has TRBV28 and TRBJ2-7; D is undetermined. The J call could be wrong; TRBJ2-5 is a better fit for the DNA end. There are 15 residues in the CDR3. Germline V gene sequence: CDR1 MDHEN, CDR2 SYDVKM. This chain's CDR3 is CASSFPWATEETQYF. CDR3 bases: TGTGCCAGCAGTTTCCCGTGGGCGACCGAGGAGACCCAGTACTTC.

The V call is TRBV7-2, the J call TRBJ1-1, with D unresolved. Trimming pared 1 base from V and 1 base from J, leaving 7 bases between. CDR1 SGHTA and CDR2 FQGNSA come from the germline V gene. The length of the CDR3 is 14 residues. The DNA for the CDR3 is TGTGCCAGCAGCTTAGGAGACACGAACACTGAAGCTTTCTTT. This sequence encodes CASSLGDTNTEAFF.

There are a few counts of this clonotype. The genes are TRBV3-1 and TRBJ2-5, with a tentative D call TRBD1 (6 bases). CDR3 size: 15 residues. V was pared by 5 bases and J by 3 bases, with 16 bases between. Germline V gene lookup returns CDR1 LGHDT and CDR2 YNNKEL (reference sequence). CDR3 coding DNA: TGTGCCAGCAGCACCGATCCAGGGGTCGAAGAGACCCAGTACTTC. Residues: CASSTDPGVEETQYF.

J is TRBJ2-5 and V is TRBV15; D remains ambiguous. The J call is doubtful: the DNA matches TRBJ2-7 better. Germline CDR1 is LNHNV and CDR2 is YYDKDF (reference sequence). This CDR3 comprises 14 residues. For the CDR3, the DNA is TGTGCCACCAGCAGAGAGTATAACAGCCACGAGCAGTACTTC. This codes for CATSREYNSHEQYF.

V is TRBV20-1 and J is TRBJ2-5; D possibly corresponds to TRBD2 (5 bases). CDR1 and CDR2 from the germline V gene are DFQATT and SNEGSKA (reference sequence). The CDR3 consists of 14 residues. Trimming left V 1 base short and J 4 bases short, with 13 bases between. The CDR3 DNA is TGCAGTGCTAGAGCGTGGAGGACGTCAGAGACCCAGTACTTC. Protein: CSARAWRTSETQYF.

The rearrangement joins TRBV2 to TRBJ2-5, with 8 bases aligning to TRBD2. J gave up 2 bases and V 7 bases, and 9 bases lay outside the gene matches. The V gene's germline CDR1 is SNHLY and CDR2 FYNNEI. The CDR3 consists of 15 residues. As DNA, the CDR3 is TGTGCCAGCAAAGAGCGGGAGAGTCCTCAAGAGACCCAGTACTTC. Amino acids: CASKERESPQETQYF.

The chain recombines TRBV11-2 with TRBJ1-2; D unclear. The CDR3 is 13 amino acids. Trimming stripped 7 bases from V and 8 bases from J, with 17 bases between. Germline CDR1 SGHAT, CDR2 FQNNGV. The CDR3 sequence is CASNPGGLFGYTF. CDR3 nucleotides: TGTGCCAGCAACCCGGGCGGCCTATTCGGCTACACCTTC.

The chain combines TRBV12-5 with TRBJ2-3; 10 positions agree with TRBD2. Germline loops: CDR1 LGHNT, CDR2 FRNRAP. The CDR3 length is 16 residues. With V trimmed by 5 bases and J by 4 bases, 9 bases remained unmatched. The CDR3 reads CASGNPTSGFSDTQYF. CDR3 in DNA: TGTGCTAGTGGTAACCCGACTAGCGGGTTTTCAGATACGCAGTATTTT.

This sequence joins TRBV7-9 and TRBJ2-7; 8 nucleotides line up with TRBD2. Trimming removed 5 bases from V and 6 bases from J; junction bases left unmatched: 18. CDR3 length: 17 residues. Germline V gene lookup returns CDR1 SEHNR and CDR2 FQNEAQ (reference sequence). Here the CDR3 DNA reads TGTGCCAGCAGCCCATTCCTTTTTGGCGCGGGAGGTGCCGAGCAGTACTTC. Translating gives CASSPFLFGAGGAEQYF.

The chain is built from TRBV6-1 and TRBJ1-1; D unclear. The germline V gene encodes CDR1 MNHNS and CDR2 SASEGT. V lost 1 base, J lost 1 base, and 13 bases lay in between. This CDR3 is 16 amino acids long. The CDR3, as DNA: TGTGCCAGCAGTGAAGTTTATATAGGCCCGAACACTGAAGCTTTCTTT. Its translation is CASSEVYIGPNTEAFF.

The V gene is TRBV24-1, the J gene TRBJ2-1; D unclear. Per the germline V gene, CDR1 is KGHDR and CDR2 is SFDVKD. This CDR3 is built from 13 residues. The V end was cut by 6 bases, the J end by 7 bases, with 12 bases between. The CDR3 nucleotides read TGTGCCACCAGTTCTCTGGATACGAATGAGCAGTTCTTC. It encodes CATSSLDTNEQFF.

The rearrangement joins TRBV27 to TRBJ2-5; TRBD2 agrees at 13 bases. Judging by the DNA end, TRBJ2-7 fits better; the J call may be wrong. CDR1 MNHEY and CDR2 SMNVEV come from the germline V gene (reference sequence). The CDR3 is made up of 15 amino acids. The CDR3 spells CASSLGTSGNGEQYF. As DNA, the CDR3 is TGTGCCAGCAGTCTCGGGACTAGCGGGAACGGCGAGCAGTACTTC.

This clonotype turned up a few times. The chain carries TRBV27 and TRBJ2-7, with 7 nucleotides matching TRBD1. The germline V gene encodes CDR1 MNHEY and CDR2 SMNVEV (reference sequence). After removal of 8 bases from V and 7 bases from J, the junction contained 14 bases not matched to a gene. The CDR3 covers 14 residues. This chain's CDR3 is CASGIPGQFSEQYF. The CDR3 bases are TGTGCCAGCGGTATACCGGGACAGTTTTCGGAGCAGTACTTC.

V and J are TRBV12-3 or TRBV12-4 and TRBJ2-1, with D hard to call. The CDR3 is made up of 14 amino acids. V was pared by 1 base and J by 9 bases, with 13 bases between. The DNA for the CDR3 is TGTGCCAGCAGTTTAGAGATACGTCGAAGTGAGCAGTTCTTC. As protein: CASSLEIRRSEQFF.

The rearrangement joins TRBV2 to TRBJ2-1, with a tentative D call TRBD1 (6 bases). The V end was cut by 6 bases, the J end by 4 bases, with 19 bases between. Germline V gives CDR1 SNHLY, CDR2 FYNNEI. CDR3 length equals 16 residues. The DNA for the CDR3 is TGTGCCAGCAGCCAAAGAGGGGTGGGGGCATACAATGAGCAGTTCTTC. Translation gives CASSQRGVGAYNEQFF.